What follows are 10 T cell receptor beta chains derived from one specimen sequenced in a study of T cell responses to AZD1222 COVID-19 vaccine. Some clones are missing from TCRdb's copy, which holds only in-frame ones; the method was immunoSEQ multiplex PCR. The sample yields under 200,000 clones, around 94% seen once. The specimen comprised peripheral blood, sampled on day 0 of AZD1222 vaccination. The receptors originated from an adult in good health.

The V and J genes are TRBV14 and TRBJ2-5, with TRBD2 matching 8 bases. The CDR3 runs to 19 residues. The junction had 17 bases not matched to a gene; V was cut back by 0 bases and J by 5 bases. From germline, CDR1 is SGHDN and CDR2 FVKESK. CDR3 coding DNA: TGTGCCAGCAGCCAAGATGGGGCGACTAGCGTAACTTACGGGGAGACCCAGTACTTC. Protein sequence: CASSQDGATSVTYGETQYF.

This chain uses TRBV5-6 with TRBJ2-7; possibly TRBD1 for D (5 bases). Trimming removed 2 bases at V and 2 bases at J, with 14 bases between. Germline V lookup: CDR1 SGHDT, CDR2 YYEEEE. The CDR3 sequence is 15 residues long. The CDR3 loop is CASSLNRFTPYEQYF. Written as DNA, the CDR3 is TGTGCCAGCAGCTTAAACAGGTTCACCCCCTACGAGCAGTACTTC.

CDR3 sequence: CASSFGQGEGNTIYF. The CDR3 DNA reads TGTGCCAGCAGTTTCGGACAGGGGGAAGGAAACACCATATATTTT. This chain connects TRBV6-5 to TRBJ1-3; 10 positions agree with TRBD1. The CDR3 is 15 amino acids. J gave up 4 bases and V 4 bases, and 4 bases lay outside the gene matches. CDR1 MNHEY and CDR2 SVGAGI come from the germline V gene.

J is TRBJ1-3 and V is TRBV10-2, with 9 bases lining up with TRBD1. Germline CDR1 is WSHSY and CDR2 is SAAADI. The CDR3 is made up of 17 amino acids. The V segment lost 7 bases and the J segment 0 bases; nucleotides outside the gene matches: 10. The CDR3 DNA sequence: TGCGCCAGCACGGGCTCCGGGACAGGGAGCTCTGGAAACACCATATATTTT. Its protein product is CASTGSGTGSSGNTIYF.

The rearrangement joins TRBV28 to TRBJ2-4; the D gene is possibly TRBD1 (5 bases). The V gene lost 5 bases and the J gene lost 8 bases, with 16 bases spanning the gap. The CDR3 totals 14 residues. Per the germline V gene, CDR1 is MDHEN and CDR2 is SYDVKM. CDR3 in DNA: TGTGCCAGCAGTACACAGGACCGGTCGGACATTCAGTACTTC. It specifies CASSTQDRSDIQYF.

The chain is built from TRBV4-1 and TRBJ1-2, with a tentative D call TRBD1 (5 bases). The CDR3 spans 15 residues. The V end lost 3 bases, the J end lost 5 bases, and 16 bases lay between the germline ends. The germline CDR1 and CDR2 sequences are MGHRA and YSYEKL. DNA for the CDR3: TGCGCCAGCAGCCATATCGGGACTTTTCAATATGGCTACACCTTC. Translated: CASSHIGTFQYGYTF.

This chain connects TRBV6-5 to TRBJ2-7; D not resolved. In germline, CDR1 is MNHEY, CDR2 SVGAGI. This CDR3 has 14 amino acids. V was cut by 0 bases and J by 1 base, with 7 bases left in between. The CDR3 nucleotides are TGTGCCAGCAGTTACTCTCGAGGATCCTACGAGCAGTACTTC. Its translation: CASSYSRGSYEQYF.

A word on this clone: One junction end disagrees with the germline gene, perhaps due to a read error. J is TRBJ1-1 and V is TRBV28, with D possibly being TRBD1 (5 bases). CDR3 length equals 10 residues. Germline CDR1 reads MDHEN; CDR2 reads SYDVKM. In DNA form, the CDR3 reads TGTGCCAGCAGGGGACTGGGCGAGTCTTTT. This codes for CASRGLGESF. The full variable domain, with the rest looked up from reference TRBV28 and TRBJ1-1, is DVKVTQSSRYLVKRTGEKVFLECVQDMDHENMFWYRQDPGLGLRLIYFSYDVKMKEKGDIPEGYSVSREKKERFSLILESASTNQTSMYLCASRGLGESFGQGTRLTVV.

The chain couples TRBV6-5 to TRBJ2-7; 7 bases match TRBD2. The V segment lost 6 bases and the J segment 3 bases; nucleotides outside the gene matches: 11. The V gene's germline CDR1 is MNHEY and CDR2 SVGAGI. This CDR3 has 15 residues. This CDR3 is CASSGGLAEHYEQYF. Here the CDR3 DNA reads TGTGCCAGCAGCGGGGGTCTAGCGGAGCACTACGAGCAGTACTTC.

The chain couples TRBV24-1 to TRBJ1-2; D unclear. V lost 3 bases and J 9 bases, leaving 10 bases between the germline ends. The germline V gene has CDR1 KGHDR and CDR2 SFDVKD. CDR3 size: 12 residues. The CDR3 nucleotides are TGTGCCACCAGTGATGAAGGTCGGCGCTACACCTTC. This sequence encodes CATSDEGRRYTF.